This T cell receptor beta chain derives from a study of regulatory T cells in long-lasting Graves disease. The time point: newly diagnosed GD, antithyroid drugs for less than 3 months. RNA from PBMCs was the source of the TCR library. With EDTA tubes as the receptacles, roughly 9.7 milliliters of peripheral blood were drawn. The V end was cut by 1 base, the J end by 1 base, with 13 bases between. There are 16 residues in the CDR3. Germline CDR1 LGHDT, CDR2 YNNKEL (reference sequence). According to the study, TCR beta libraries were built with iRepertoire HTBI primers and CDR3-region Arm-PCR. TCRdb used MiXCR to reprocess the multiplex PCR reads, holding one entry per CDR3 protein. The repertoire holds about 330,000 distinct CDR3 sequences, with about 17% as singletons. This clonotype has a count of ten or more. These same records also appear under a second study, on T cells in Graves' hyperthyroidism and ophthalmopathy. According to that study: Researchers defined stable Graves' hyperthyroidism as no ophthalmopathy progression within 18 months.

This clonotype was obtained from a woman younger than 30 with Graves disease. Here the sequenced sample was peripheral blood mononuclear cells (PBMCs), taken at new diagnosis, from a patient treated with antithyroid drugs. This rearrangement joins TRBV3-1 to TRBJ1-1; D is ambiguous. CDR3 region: CASSQGFSAANTEAFF. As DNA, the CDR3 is TGTGCCAGCAGCCAAGGGTTTAGTGCGGCGAACACTGAAGCTTTCTTT.